The clone carrying this TCR beta chain has only a few counts. Its cognate antigen is unknown. Trimming took off 3 bases at V and 1 base at J, with 9 bases between the two ends. Germline V CDR1 and CDR2: SGHVS, FNYEAQ. There are 14 residues in the CDR3. These data come from a study of T cell repertoires in cytomegalovirus infection. The wider study: CMV epitopes, recently identified HLA-C-restricted and well-studied HLA-B-restricted, were used. The public TCR beta signatures pointed to both CMV infection and matching HLA type. Findings of the study overall: Dominant in the ex vivo response were TCR beta clonotypes restricted by HLA-C and specific for CMV. Accumulated public TCR beta family frequency recognized individuals carrying CMV together with the relevant HLA.

TCRdb re-called the reads with MiXCR, one entry per CDR3 protein. The sample has 110,000 or so distinct CDR3 sequences, 30% seen once. The starting material was CD8+ T cells from cultured PBMCs, obtained from culture after CMV antigen stimulation. This receptor was obtained from a human donor in good health (CMV status not recorded). Some clones in this sample may be carry-over from other donors' samples. The gene calls are TRBV7-6 and TRBJ1-1, with a tentative D call TRBD1 (5 bases). The CDR3 region is CASSFRVPNTEAFF. The DNA of the CDR3 is TGTGCCAGCAGCTTCAGGGTCCCGAACACTGAAGCTTTCTTT.